This TCR beta chain was identified during a study of graft-versus-host responses after intestinal transplantation. Study background: All recipients were given anti-thymocyte globulin induction, and tacrolimus and steroids were then administered for roughly three years. Study outcomes and limitations: Maximum circulating GvH clone levels tracked with early post-transplant HvG decreases. Allografts from individuals with graft-donor T cell macrochimerism displayed high graft-versus-host to host-versus-graft clonal ratios. Recipient marrow contained GvH clones, some of which appeared first in ileum or blood.

In germline, CDR1 is SGHKS, CDR2 YYEKEE (reference sequence). The CDR3 covers 16 residues. V was pared by 0 bases and J by 4 bases, with 6 bases of the junction left unmatched. For this clone: Its antigen remains unidentified.

The table came from immunoSEQ multiplex PCR; TCRdb's copy has only in-frame clones and leaves some out. The repertoire holds about 88,000 clones, less than 95% seen once, with approximately 0.35% in the top ten. V and J are TRBV5-5 and TRBJ2-1, with TRBD2 matching 8 bases. The sequencing used unstimulated CD4+ T cells sorted from spleen or lymph node cells, collected before transplant. This TCR was sampled from a human donor who was the organ donor for an intestinal transplant. The CDR3: CASSLEGSGAYNEQFF. CDR3 nucleotides: TGTGCCAGCAGCTTGGAAGGTAGCGGGGCATACAATGAGCAGTTCTTC.